One and the same sample provided the 27 T cell receptor beta chains below, sequenced in a study of cytomegalovirus exposure and HLA in healthy donors. It was with 60 Vbeta and 13 Jbeta primers that the PCR ran. The protocol was immunoSEQ multiplex PCR, while the TCRdb copy is restricted to in-frame clones and leaves out a portion. Altogether under 250,000 clones are present, roughly four fifths being singletons, with the ten largest covering around 8%. The source material was PBMCs. These TCRs come from an older woman in good health and CMV-seropositive.

V is TRBV6-1 and J is TRBJ2-1; maybe TRBD2 (5 bases). The CDR3 sequence is 13 residues long. Germline V lookup: CDR1 MNHNS, CDR2 SASEGT. V lost 2 bases and J lost 9, with 11 bases in between. The CDR3 nucleotides are TGTGCCAGCAGTGAATCGGGCGGGTCTGAGCAGTTCTTC. Protein sequence: CASSESGGSEQFF.

This chain connects TRBV7-9 to TRBJ2-1; D may be TRBD2 (6 bases). The germline V gene encodes CDR1 SEHNR and CDR2 FQNEAQ (reference sequence). V lost 6 bases and J lost 0, with 15 bases in between. This CDR3 comprises 16 residues. CDR3 in DNA: TGTGCCAGCAGATTTATAACTAGCATCTCCTACAATGAGCAGTTCTTC. Encoded protein: CASRFITSISYNEQFF.

This clone was seen only once. The CDR3 DNA reads TGTGCCAGCAGCACGAGCGGGAGGAATAATGAGCAGTTCTTC. It translates to CASSTSGRNNEQFF. The rearrangement uses TRBV7-9 and TRBJ2-1, with 9 bases lining up with TRBD2. This CDR3 region has 14 residues. Germline trimming cut 5 bases from V and 7 bases from J; bases unmatched to any gene: 6. The germline CDR1 and CDR2 sequences are SEHNR and FQNEAQ (reference sequence).

J is TRBJ1-4 and V is TRBV28; unclear D gene. From germline, CDR1 is MDHEN and CDR2 SYDVKM. CDR3 size: 13 residues. Trimming pared 7 bases from V and 8 bases from J, leaving 14 bases between. The CDR3 here is CASTNGRLEKLFF. The CDR3 region has the DNA TGTGCCAGCACCAATGGGAGGTTAGAAAAACTGTTTTTT.

The rearrangement uses TRBV19 and TRBJ1-4, with a possible D match to TRBD1 (6 bases). V was cut by 2 bases and J by 8 bases, with 12 bases left in between. The CDR3 consists of 14 residues. Germline loops: CDR1 LNHDA, CDR2 SQIVND (reference sequence). DNA of the CDR3: TGTGCCAGTAGTATACGACAGGACCAAGAAAAACTGTTTTTT. Translated: CASSIRQDQEKLFF.

For the CDR3, the DNA is TGTGCCAGCAGTTATGGGGGCGCGGGCATGAACACTGAAGCTTTCTTT. Its translation: CASSYGGAGMNTEAFF. This chain uses TRBV6-5 with TRBJ1-1, with D tentatively TRBD1 (6 bases). CDR1 is MNHEY and CDR2 is SVGAGI in the germline V gene. Between the trimmed V and J ends, which lost 3 bases and 0 bases, there was a span of 14 bases. CDR3 length: 16 amino acids.

This sequence joins TRBV2 and TRBJ2-2; possibly TRBD2 for D (6 bases). The CDR3 is made up of 14 amino acids. Trimming removed 6 bases from V and 0 bases from J, with 8 bases in between. Looked up from germline, CDR1 is SNHLY and CDR2 is FYNNEI. The CDR3: CASRTSPNTGELFF. DNA for the CDR3: TGTGCCAGCAGGACTAGTCCGAACACCGGGGAGCTGTTTTTT. Looking up the rest from reference TRBV2 and TRBJ2-2 gives the full variable domain: EPEVTQTPSHQVTQMGQEVILRCVPISNHLYFYWYRQILGQKVEFLVSFYNNEISEKSEIFDDQFSVERPDGSNFTLKIRSTKLEDSAMYFCASRTSPNTGELFFGEGSRLTVL.

A few counts support this clone. The V gene is TRBV13, the J gene TRBJ2-7; a weak D match, TRBD2 (5 bases). The CDR3 is 18 amino acids. Per germline, CDR1 PRHDT and CDR2 FYEKMQ (reference sequence). The V gene lost 0 bases and the J gene lost 2 bases, with 20 bases spanning the gap. CDR3 in DNA: TGTGCCAGCAGCTTAGGCCTTTCAGTAGCCGACTATACCTACGAGCAGTACTTC. This gives the protein CASSLGLSVADYTYEQYF.

The chain employs TRBV2 and TRBJ2-5; the D gene is possibly TRBD2 (6 bases). The CDR3 extends over 14 amino acids. Germline V gives CDR1 SNHLY, CDR2 FYNNEI. V was trimmed by 6 bases and J by 3 bases, leaving 14 bases between them. CDR3 sequence: CASRTSFVEETQYF. CDR3 coding DNA: TGTGCCAGCAGGACTAGTTTCGTGGAAGAGACCCAGTACTTC.

The J gene is TRBJ1-3, the V gene TRBV19; 9 bases align to TRBD1. The CDR3 runs 15 residues. The ends lost 5 bases at V and 0 bases at J; junction bases unmatched: 2. Germline lookup yields CDR1 LNHDA and CDR2 SQIVND (reference sequence). The CDR3 reads CASSEQGASGNTIYF. The CDR3 region has the DNA TGTGCCAGTAGTGAACAGGGGGCCTCTGGAAACACCATATATTTT.

This clone was picked up one time. The J gene is TRBJ2-7, the V gene TRBV10-3; D possibly corresponds to TRBD1 (6 bases). Per germline, CDR1 ENHRY and CDR2 SYGVKD. The CDR3 is 13 residues long. V was cut by 8 bases and J by 1 base, with 12 bases left in between. The CDR3 spells CAIARGGSYEQYF. DNA of the CDR3: TGTGCCATCGCTCGAGGGGGATCCTACGAGCAGTACTTC.

J is TRBJ2-7 and V is TRBV6-9; TRBD1 matches 7 bases. J was trimmed by 2 bases and V by 8 bases; bases with no gene match: 6. Germline V CDR1 and CDR2: MNHGY, SVAAGI. CDR3 length: 13 residues. The CDR3 nucleotides are TGTGCCAGCCGAGAGGACAGGCCCTACGAGCAGTACTTC. This sequence encodes CASREDRPYEQYF.

This clone came up a few times. The chain is built from TRBV7-9 and TRBJ2-1, with D tentatively TRBD1 (6 bases). CDR3 length: 13 amino acids. Trimming took off 6 bases at V and 10 bases at J, with 16 bases between the two ends. The germline V gene encodes CDR1 SEHNR and CDR2 FQNEAQ (reference sequence). CDR3 nucleotides: TGTGCCAGCAGTCTTTCCGCCGGGACAGAGCAGTTCTTC. This codes for CASSLSAGTEQFF.

This rearrangement joins TRBV7-9 to TRBJ2-7; D not resolved. V lost 2 bases and J lost 0, with 5 bases in between. The germline CDR1 and CDR2 sequences are SEHNR and FQNEAQ (reference sequence). This CDR3 has 13 residues. CDR3 coding DNA: TGTGCCAGCAGCTTACCCAGCTCCTACGAGCAGTACTTC. This codes for CASSLPSSYEQYF.

The chain employs TRBV23-1 and TRBJ1-2, with 7 bases lining up with TRBD1. TRBV23-1 is an open reading frame, and its role is uncertain. This CDR3 contains 19 residues. V shed 1 base, J shed 0 bases, and the junction held 14 bases outside the gene matches. CDR3 coding DNA: TGCGCCAGCAGTCAATTGATCTTTAAGCTGACAGGGACTAACTATGGCTACACCTTC. It translates to CASSQLIFKLTGTNYGYTF.

The rearrangement uses TRBV30 and TRBJ1-2; D not resolved. CDR1 and CDR2 (germline): GTSNPN, SVGIG (reference sequence). V lost 5 bases, J lost 2 bases, and 9 bases lay in between. This CDR3 is 12 amino acids long. CDR3 sequence: CAWAPSNYGYTF. CDR3 bases: TGTGCCTGGGCGCCTTCCAACTATGGCTACACCTTC.

This chain joins TRBV15 and TRBJ2-1, with a possible D match to TRBD2 (5 bases). The CDR3 totals 15 residues. V was clipped by 5 bases and J by 3 bases, with 14 bases between them. In germline, CDR1 is LNHNV, CDR2 YYDKDF (reference sequence). The CDR3 bases are TGTGCCACCAGCCCTACCAGTAGCGTCTACAATGAGCAGTTCTTC. Translating it yields CATSPTSSVYNEQFF. Full variable domain (missing parts from reference TRBV15 and TRBJ2-1): DAMVIQNPRYQVTQFGKPVTLSCSQTLNHNVMYWYQQKSSQAPKLLFHYYDKDFNNEADTPDNFQSRRPNTSFCFLDIRSPGLGDTAMYLCATSPTSSVYNEQFFGPGTRLTVL.

This sequence joins TRBV9 and TRBJ1-2; 8 bases fit TRBD1. Trimming at V came to 0 bases and at J to 4 bases, leaving 2 bases not matched to a gene. The CDR3 runs to 14 residues. Germline CDR1 reads SGDLS; CDR2 reads YYNGEE. CDR3 protein: CASSVAGTGYGYTF. In DNA, the CDR3 is TGTGCCAGCAGCGTAGCCGGGACAGGCTATGGCTACACCTTC. Combining the CDR3 with reference TRBV9 and TRBJ1-2 gives the whole variable domain DSGVTQTPKHLITATGQRVTLRCSPRSGDLSVYWYQQSLDQGLQFLIQYYNGEERAKGNILERFSAQQFPDLHSELNLSSLELGDSALYFCASSVAGTGYGYTFGSGTRLTVV.

V usage is TRBV7-9 and J usage is TRBJ2-1, with a weak D call TRBD2 (6 bases). This CDR3 spans 13 amino acids. Germline-derived CDR1 and CDR2 are SEHNR and FQNEAQ (reference sequence). With 1 base removed from V and 14 bases from J, the gap between germline ends came to 15 bases. CDR3 sequence (DNA): TGTGCCAGCAGCTTAGATCAGCGGACGGGGGAGTTCTTC. This sequence encodes CASSLDQRTGEFF.

This chain joins TRBV7-9 and TRBJ1-2; D gene unclear. V shed 1 base and J shed 4 bases, with 16 bases lying between them. The CDR3 extends over 16 amino acids. CDR1 and CDR2 (germline): SEHNR, FQNEAQ (reference sequence). In DNA, the CDR3 is TGTGCCAGCAGCTTAGTATTCCAGGCCAGCGGCTATGGCTACACCTTC. It codes for CASSLVFQASGYGYTF.

This clone appeared a single time. CDR3: CASSLAGGPRTDTQYF. The CDR3 DNA follows: TGTGCCAGCAGCTTAGCGGGAGGGCCGAGAACAGATACGCAGTATTTT. V is TRBV7-2 and J is TRBJ2-3; 7 bases fit TRBD2. The CDR3 loop spans 16 amino acids. V lost 0 bases and J lost 3; bases outside the gene matches: 6. Germline V gene lookup returns CDR1 SGHTA and CDR2 FQGNSA.

This chain links TRBV7-9 with TRBJ1-1; 8 nucleotides align to TRBD1. CDR1 and CDR2 from the germline V gene are SEHNR and FQNEAQ (reference sequence). V lost 5 bases, J lost 0 bases, and 5 bases stayed unmatched. The CDR3 runs 15 residues. The CDR3 coding sequence is TGTGCCAGCAGCACTCAGACAGGGGTGAACACTGAAGCTTTCTTT. Translating gives CASSTQTGVNTEAFF.

The sample holds a few counts of this clone. J is TRBJ2-1 and V is TRBV5-1; D is undetermined. Per the germline V gene, CDR1 is SGHRS and CDR2 is YFSETQ. Trimming left V 1 base short and J 5 bases short, with 7 bases between. This CDR3 is 13 amino acids long. The CDR3 sequence is CASSLFIHNEQFF. Written as DNA, the CDR3 is TGCGCCAGCAGCTTGTTCATCCACAATGAGCAGTTCTTC.

This chain uses TRBV5-1 with TRBJ1-1; the match to TRBD1 covers 7 bases. V trimming: 3 bases; J trimming: 3 bases; junction bases outside the gene matches: 5. CDR3 size: 14 residues. The V gene's germline CDR1 is SGHRS and CDR2 YFSETQ. CDR3 protein: CASSYSRGDTEAFF. The DNA of the CDR3 is TGCGCCAGCAGCTATTCCAGGGGGGACACTGAAGCTTTCTTT.

The gene calls are TRBV27 and TRBJ1-1; 7 bases fit TRBD1. The length of the CDR3 is 13 residues. Losses at the gene ends were 3 bases for V and 4 bases for J; bases not matched to a gene: 2. Germline V gives CDR1 MNHEY, CDR2 SMNVEV (reference sequence). The CDR3 loop reads CASSFSGGTEAFF. CDR3 bases: TGTGCCAGCAGTTTTTCAGGGGGCACTGAAGCTTTCTTT.

The CDR3 protein is CASSYSAKNTEAFF. CDR3 nucleotides: TGTGCCAGCAGTTACTCGGCCAAGAACACTGAAGCTTTCTTT. This chain uses TRBV6-5 with TRBJ1-1; D gene ambiguous. This CDR3 region has 14 residues. Trimming took off 0 bases at V and 1 base at J, with 6 bases between the two ends. In germline, CDR1 is MNHEY, CDR2 SVGAGI.

This chain joins TRBV5-4 and TRBJ2-2; 12 bases are shared with TRBD1. This CDR3 region has 15 residues. Germline CDR1 is SGHNT and CDR2 is YYREEE (reference sequence). The J segment lost 7 bases and the V segment lost 4 bases, leaving 5 bases of the junction unmatched. CDR3 residues: CASSPGTGGGGELFF. The CDR3 nucleotides are TGTGCCAGCAGCCCAGGGACAGGGGGCGGCGGGGAGCTGTTTTTT.